These T cell receptor beta chains were read from a single sample in a study of tumor-infiltrating lymphocytes in primary liver carcinoma. From the multiplex PCR reads, TCRdb called clonotypes with MiXCR, one entry per CDR3 protein. Here the sample spans tens of thousands of distinct CDR3 sequences, around 70% being singletons. The sample comprised liver tumor tissue from sampling region 1. The receptors here all came from a man aged 35 to 55 with primary liver carcinoma and hepatitis B virus infection. Both conserved end residues are part of each CDR3. The order of the fields is V gene, J gene, CDR3 protein.

>TRBV4-2|TRBJ2-7
CASIQVGDLTLFSF
>TRBV4-1|TRBJ1-2
CASNQDNGSGYTF
>TRBV29-1|TRBJ2-1
CSGLPGLGVGEQFF
>TRBV29-1|TRBJ1-1
CSAQTQGDTEAFF
>TRBV4-1|TRBJ2-7
CASSRSFGGLDEQYF
>TRBV18|TRBJ2-3
CTSSPSTDTQYF
>TRBV6-6|TRBJ1-3
CAGSTVTGKDFASGNTIYF
>TRBV11-2|TRBJ2-5
CASSSQDQRVAQYF
>TRBV5-1|TRBJ1-4
CASSLAARDPNEKLFF
>TRBV5-1|TRBJ1-1
CASSFPGPNTEVFF
>TRBV4-2|TRBJ2-3
CSRSQDHREMVGTDTQYF
>TRBV11-1|TRBJ2-3
CVSGLGTSTQPDTQYF
>TRBV2|TRBJ2-7
CASRKDRNSYEQYF
>TRBV2|TRBJ2-3
CASSGGTLSTDTQYF
>TRBV29-1|TRBJ2-1
CSVEWDRIVSYNEQFF
>TRBV6-1|TRBJ2-1
CASSRNRQFF
>TRBV12-3/TRBV12-4|TRBJ2-3
CASSRGNHWDTQYF
>TRBV4-2|TRBJ2-7
CASSQVGTTGSYEQYF
>TRBV28|TRBJ1-2
CASTPTVLRQGDYGYTF
>TRBV5-1|TRBJ2-1
CASSLLVGEINEQFF
>TRBV12-3/TRBV12-4|TRBJ2-1
CASSPTRIDDNEQFF
>TRBV28|TRBJ2-3
CASNSGNTDTQYF
>TRBV4-1|TRBJ2-2
CVSSQDSGAGELFF
>TRBV5-6|TRBJ2-3
CAGSWGIDTQYF
>TRBV12-3/TRBV12-4|TRBJ1-2
CPNSLQGANYGYTF
>TRBV14|TRBJ2-1
CANSQSGLRRRHNEQFF
>TRBV12-3/TRBV12-4|TRBJ1-1
CVSSPQQCSTEDFF